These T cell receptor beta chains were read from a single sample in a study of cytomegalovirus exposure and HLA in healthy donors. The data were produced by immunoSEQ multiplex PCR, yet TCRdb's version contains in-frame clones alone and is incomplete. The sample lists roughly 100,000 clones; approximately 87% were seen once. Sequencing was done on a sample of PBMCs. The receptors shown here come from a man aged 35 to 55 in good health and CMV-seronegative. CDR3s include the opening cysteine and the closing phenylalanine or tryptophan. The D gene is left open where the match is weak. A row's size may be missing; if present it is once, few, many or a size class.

TGTGCCAGCAGCTTAGTCAGGGAGGGAAACACTGAAGCTTTCTTT | CASSLVREGNTEAFF | . | . | TRBJ1-1 | TRBV11-3
TGTGCCAGCAGTTTGTCAGGGATTCCATCCTACGAGCAGTACTTC | CASSLSGIPSYEQYF | . | . | TRBJ2-7 | TRBV27
TGTGCCAGTACCCCATGGGGGACAGGGGGCAATTGGGATGAAAAACTGTTTTTT | CASTPWGTGGNWDEKLFF | . | TRBD1 | TRBJ1-4 | TRBV19
TGCGCCAGCAGCATCGGACTAGCGGGGGGGTGGGAGACCCAGTACTTC | CASSIGLAGGWETQYF | . | TRBD2 | TRBJ2-5 | TRBV5-1
TGTGCCAGCAGCTTCCAGCGGGGGATCGAGCAGTACTTC | CASSFQRGIEQYF | . | TRBD2 | TRBJ2-7 | TRBV5-4
TGTGCCACCAGCAGTAGGCTGGTGACAGGACACACCGGGGAGCTGTTTTTT | CATSSRLVTGHTGELFF | . | . | TRBJ2-2 | TRBV15
TGTGCCAGCACCAGGACTAGCTCCTACAATGAGCAGTTCTTC | CASTRTSSYNEQFF | . | TRBD2 | TRBJ2-1 | TRBV9
TGTGCCAGCTCACCCTCCGGGACTAGCATCGATGAGCAGTTCTTC | CASSPSGTSIDEQFF | . | TRBD2 | TRBJ2-1 | TRBV18
TGTGCCAGCAGCTGGAGACAGTACTATGAAAAACTGTTTTTT | CASSWRQYYEKLFF | . | . | TRBJ1-4 | TRBV11-2
TGTGCCATCAGTCGCTTGGACAGGGCGAATGAGCAGTTCTTC | CAISRLDRANEQFF | . | TRBD1 | TRBJ2-1 | TRBV10-3
TGTGCCAGCTCACTCCGGGACAGGGGAGGCGAGCAGTACTTC | CASSLRDRGGEQYF | few | TRBD1 | TRBJ2-7 | TRBV18
TGTGCCAGCAGCGTCAGAAACGGACTAACGCAAGAGACCCAGTACTTC | CASSVRNGLTQETQYF | . | . | TRBJ2-5 | TRBV9
TGTGCCAGCAGCGCCGGGACAGCCTTCCAAGAGACCCAGTACTTC | CASSAGTAFQETQYF | . | TRBD1 | TRBJ2-5 | TRBV7-3
TGTGCCAGCAGCCCGATGGAGGGGGGGGCAGATACGCAGTATTTT | CASSPMEGGADTQYF | . | . | TRBJ2-3 | TRBV9
TGTGCCAGCAGCTTAGGGGGGGGACTCGTTTTGGACACTGAAGCTTTCTTT | CASSLGGGLVLDTEAFF | . | . | TRBJ1-1 | TRBV5-6
TGCGCCAGCAGCTTGGGACTAGCGGGGGGCAAAGAGACCCAGTACTTC | CASSLGLAGGKETQYF | . | TRBD2 | TRBJ2-5 | TRBV5-1
TGTGCCAGCAGTTACTCGCCGGTTTATGGCTACACCTTC | CASSYSPVYGYTF | . | . | TRBJ1-2 | TRBV6-5
TGTGCCAGCAGCCCCGACAGGGCGGACATTCAGTACTTC | CASSPDRADIQYF | . | TRBD1 | TRBJ2-4 | TRBV7-9
TGTGCCAGCAGTGAAGCCGGGCCAGGGGGCACAGATACGCAGTATTTT | CASSEAGPGGTDTQYF | . | . | TRBJ2-3 | TRBV2
TGTGCCAGCAGGACAGGGGAAGGCGGCTACACCTTC | CASRTGEGGYTF | . | TRBD1 | TRBJ1-2 | TRBV6-5